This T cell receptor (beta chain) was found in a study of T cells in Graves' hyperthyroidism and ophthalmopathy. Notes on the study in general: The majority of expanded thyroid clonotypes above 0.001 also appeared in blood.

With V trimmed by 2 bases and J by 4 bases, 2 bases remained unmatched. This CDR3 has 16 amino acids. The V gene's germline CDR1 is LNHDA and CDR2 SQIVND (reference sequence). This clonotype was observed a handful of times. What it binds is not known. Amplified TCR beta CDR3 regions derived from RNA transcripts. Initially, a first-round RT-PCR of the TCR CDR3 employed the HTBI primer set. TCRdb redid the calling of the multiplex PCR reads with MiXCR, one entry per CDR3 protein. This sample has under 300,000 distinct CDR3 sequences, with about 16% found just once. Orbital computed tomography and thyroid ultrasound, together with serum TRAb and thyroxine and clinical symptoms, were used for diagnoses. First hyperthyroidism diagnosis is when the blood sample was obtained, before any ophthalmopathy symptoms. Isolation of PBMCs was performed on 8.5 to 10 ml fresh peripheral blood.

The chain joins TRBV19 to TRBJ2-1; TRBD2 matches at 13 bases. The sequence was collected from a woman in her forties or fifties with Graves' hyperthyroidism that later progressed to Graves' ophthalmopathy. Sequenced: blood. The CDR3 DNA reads TGTGCCAGTAGTATATCGGGACTAGCGGGATACAATGAGCAGTTCTTC. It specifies CASSISGLAGYNEQFF.